These T cell receptor beta chains were read from a single sample in a study of blood T cell repertoires in COVID-19. Produced via immunoSEQ multiplex PCR; TCRdb's table is partial and in-frame only. The sample holds 75,000 to 100,000 clones, nearly 85% seen once. What was sequenced was peripheral blood. The receptors come from a woman aged 80 or older with acute or convalescent COVID-19. CDR3s include the opening cysteine and the closing phenylalanine or tryptophan. A D gene is named only where the DNA matches it firmly. Not every row has a clone size; where given, it reads once, few, many or a size class.

d_call: TRBD1; v_call: TRBV5-1; j_call: TRBJ2-5; clone_size: few; cdr3_aa: CASSSRQGAQETQYF; cdr3_nt: TGCGCCAGCAGCTCCCGACAGGGGGCCCAAGAGACCCAGTACTTC
d_call: NA; v_call: TRBV27; j_call: TRBJ2-7; clone_size: NA; cdr3_aa: CASSLSSQGPNEQYF; cdr3_nt: TGTGCCAGCAGTTTATCAAGCCAGGGCCCTAACGAGCAGTACTTC
d_call: NA; v_call: TRBV28; j_call: TRBJ2-3; clone_size: NA; cdr3_aa: CASSPPSTDTQYF; cdr3_nt: TGTGCCAGCAGTCCTCCTAGCACAGATACGCAGTATTTT
d_call: TRBD2; v_call: TRBV5-1; j_call: TRBJ2-1; clone_size: NA; cdr3_aa: CASSLGTSGNEQFF; cdr3_nt: TGCGCCAGCAGCTTAGGGACTAGCGGTAATGAGCAGTTCTTC
d_call: TRBD1; v_call: TRBV5-8; j_call: TRBJ2-7; clone_size: NA; cdr3_aa: CASRLTGGHEQYF; cdr3_nt: TGTGCCAGCAGACTCACAGGGGGTCACGAGCAGTACTTC
d_call: TRBD2; v_call: TRBV7-9; j_call: TRBJ2-7; clone_size: once; cdr3_aa: CASSSSGTPNYEQYF; cdr3_nt: TGTGCCAGCAGCTCCAGCGGGACTCCTAACTACGAGCAGTACTTC
d_call: TRBD2; v_call: TRBV13; j_call: TRBJ2-3; clone_size: NA; cdr3_aa: CASSLDEGGQPDTQYF; cdr3_nt: TGTGCCAGCAGCTTAGATGAGGGAGGGCAGCCAGATACGCAGTATTTT
d_call: NA; v_call: TRBV6-4; j_call: TRBJ1-1; clone_size: NA; cdr3_aa: CASSASRLRAFF; cdr3_nt: TGTGCCAGCAGTGCTTCCCGTCTAAGAGCTTTCTTT
d_call: NA; v_call: TRBV11-3; j_call: TRBJ1-1; clone_size: once; cdr3_aa: CASSPEAGVGIDTEAFF; cdr3_nt: TGTGCCAGCAGCCCAGAGGCAGGGGTGGGGATAGACACTGAAGCTTTCTTT
d_call: TRBD2; v_call: TRBV28; j_call: TRBJ2-2; clone_size: few; cdr3_aa: CASSRLAGARGELFF; cdr3_nt: TGTGCCAGCAGTAGACTAGCGGGAGCGAGGGGGGAGCTGTTTTTT
d_call: NA; v_call: TRBV27; j_call: TRBJ1-1; clone_size: large; cdr3_aa: CASSITRNTEAFF; cdr3_nt: TGTGCCAGCAGTATCACGAGGAACACTGAAGCTTTCTTT
d_call: NA; v_call: TRBV30; j_call: TRBJ2-1; clone_size: NA; cdr3_aa: CAWSVTGDGSYNEQFF; cdr3_nt: TGTGCCTGGAGTGTGACAGGAGACGGGTCCTACAATGAGCAGTTCTTC
d_call: TRBD2; v_call: TRBV28; j_call: TRBJ2-1; clone_size: NA; cdr3_aa: CASRLAGGGNEQFF; cdr3_nt: TGTGCCAGCCGCTTAGCGGGAGGGGGGAATGAGCAGTTCTTC
d_call: NA; v_call: TRBV28; j_call: TRBJ2-3; clone_size: once; cdr3_aa: CAILFSDTQYF; cdr3_nt: TGTGCCATCCTCTTCTCCGATACGCAGTATTTT
d_call: NA; v_call: TRBV5-1; j_call: TRBJ2-5; clone_size: NA; cdr3_aa: CASSLLPGYQETQYF; cdr3_nt: TGCGCCAGCAGCCTCCTCCCGGGGTACCAAGAGACCCAGTACTTC
d_call: NA; v_call: TRBV19; j_call: TRBJ1-2; clone_size: NA; cdr3_aa: CASSIETGWNYGYTF; cdr3_nt: TGTGCCAGTAGTATAGAAACAGGGTGGAACTATGGCTACACCTTC
d_call: TRBD2; v_call: TRBV11-2; j_call: TRBJ2-2; clone_size: few; cdr3_aa: CASSAASGGNTGELFF; cdr3_nt: TGTGCCAGCAGCGCCGCTAGCGGGGGAAACACCGGGGAGCTGTTTTTT
d_call: TRBD1; v_call: TRBV9; j_call: TRBJ2-2; clone_size: NA; cdr3_aa: CASSGAPGQVTGELFF; cdr3_nt: TGTGCCAGCAGCGGTGCCCCGGGACAGGTTACCGGGGAGCTGTTTTTT
d_call: TRBD2; v_call: TRBV7-9; j_call: TRBJ2-3; clone_size: NA; cdr3_aa: CASSSRGGRTDTQYF; cdr3_nt: TGTGCCAGCAGCTCGCGGGGGGGGCGCACAGATACGCAGTATTTT
d_call: TRBD1; v_call: TRBV7-2; j_call: TRBJ2-7; clone_size: NA; cdr3_aa: CASSLASRQGAYEQYF; cdr3_nt: TGTGCCAGCAGCTTAGCGTCGAGACAGGGGGCCTACGAGCAGTACTTC
d_call: NA; v_call: TRBV5-1; j_call: TRBJ2-7; clone_size: NA; cdr3_aa: CASRSDPRVSYEQYF; cdr3_nt: TGCGCCAGCAGGTCGGACCCGAGGGTATCCTACGAGCAGTACTTC
d_call: NA; v_call: TRBV29-1; j_call: TRBJ1-5; clone_size: NA; cdr3_aa: CSVAGAGNQPQHF; cdr3_nt: TGCAGCGTTGCAGGGGCAGGGAATCAGCCCCAGCATTTT
d_call: NA; v_call: TRBV7-2; j_call: TRBJ2-3; clone_size: NA; cdr3_aa: CASSFNSGYSTDTQYF; cdr3_nt: TGTGCCAGCAGCTTTAATAGCGGATACAGCACAGATACGCAGTATTTT
d_call: NA; v_call: TRBV21-1; j_call: TRBJ1-1; clone_size: NA; cdr3_aa: CASGLGGGYEAFF; cdr3_nt: TGTGCCAGCGGTCTAGGGGGGGGATATGAAGCTTTCTTT
d_call: TRBD2; v_call: TRBV7-8; j_call: TRBJ2-1; clone_size: NA; cdr3_aa: CASSPRTSGGYNEQFF; cdr3_nt: TGTGCCAGCAGTCCCCGGACTAGCGGGGGCTACAATGAGCAGTTCTTC
d_call: NA; v_call: TRBV24-1; j_call: TRBJ2-7; clone_size: NA; cdr3_aa: CATSDSRNGEQYF; cdr3_nt: TGTGCCACCAGTGATTCCAGGAACGGCGAGCAGTACTTC
d_call: NA; v_call: TRBV7-2; j_call: TRBJ1-6; clone_size: NA; cdr3_aa: CASSSGTMNNSPLHF; cdr3_nt: TGTGCCAGCAGCTCCGGGACTATGAATAATTCACCCCTCCACTTT
d_call: NA; v_call: TRBV5-4; j_call: TRBJ1-6; clone_size: NA; cdr3_aa: CASSLKSINSPLHF; cdr3_nt: TGTGCCAGCAGCTTGAAAAGCATAAATTCACCCCTCCACTTT
d_call: TRBD2; v_call: TRBV27; j_call: TRBJ2-1; clone_size: NA; cdr3_aa: CASYPTSGIANNEQFF; cdr3_nt: TGTGCCAGCTACCCGACTAGCGGGATAGCCAACAATGAGCAGTTCTTC
d_call: NA; v_call: TRBV3-1/TRBV3-2; j_call: TRBJ2-1; clone_size: few; cdr3_aa: CASSQDLGGNRFF; cdr3_nt: TGTGCCAGCAGCCAAGATCTAGGAGGGAATCGGTTCTTC
d_call: NA; v_call: TRBV5-5; j_call: TRBJ2-1; clone_size: NA; cdr3_aa: CASSLALTNNHNEQFF; cdr3_nt: TGTGCCAGCAGCTTGGCGTTAACTAACAACCACAATGAGCAGTTCTTC
d_call: NA; v_call: TRBV10-3; j_call: TRBJ1-3; clone_size: NA; cdr3_aa: CAISHQRDSADTIYF; cdr3_nt: TGTGCCATCAGCCACCAACGGGACTCGGCGGACACCATATATTTT
d_call: TRBD2; v_call: TRBV28; j_call: TRBJ2-7; clone_size: NA; cdr3_aa: CASSPSGTYEQYF; cdr3_nt: TGTGCCAGCAGTCCTAGCGGAACCTACGAGCAGTACTTC
d_call: NA; v_call: TRBV7-2; j_call: TRBJ1-3; clone_size: NA; cdr3_aa: CASSLNGGNTIYF; cdr3_nt: TGTGCCAGCAGCTTAAATGGCGGAAACACCATATATTTT
d_call: NA; v_call: TRBV7-2; j_call: TRBJ2-1; clone_size: NA; cdr3_aa: CASSLVSAGTSEQFF; cdr3_nt: TGTGCCAGCAGCTTAGTGTCAGCGGGCACGAGTGAGCAGTTCTTC
d_call: TRBD1; v_call: TRBV7-8; j_call: TRBJ2-7; clone_size: once; cdr3_aa: CASSLAPGQGYYEQYF; cdr3_nt: TGTGCCAGCAGCTTGGCTCCGGGACAGGGTTACTACGAGCAGTACTTC
d_call: NA; v_call: TRBV6-5; j_call: TRBJ2-7; clone_size: NA; cdr3_aa: CASSLISSGLSYEQYF; cdr3_nt: TGTGCCAGCAGTTTGATCTCGAGCGGTCTCTCCTACGAGCAGTACTTC
d_call: NA; v_call: TRBV5-4; j_call: TRBJ2-7; clone_size: once; cdr3_aa: CASSRGAGVLSEQYF; cdr3_nt: TGTGCCAGCAGCCGGGGGGCGGGAGTATTGAGCGAGCAGTACTTC
d_call: TRBD1; v_call: TRBV28; j_call: TRBJ1-2; clone_size: NA; cdr3_aa: CASQTGGSLGYTF; cdr3_nt: TGTGCCAGCCAAACAGGGGGCTCCCTGGGCTACACCTTC
d_call: TRBD2; v_call: TRBV10-3; j_call: TRBJ2-5; clone_size: NA; cdr3_aa: CAIRFFLAGGGETQYF; cdr3_nt: TGTGCCATCAGATTCTTTTTAGCGGGAGGAGGAGAGACCCAGTACTTC
d_call: NA; v_call: TRBV7-2; j_call: TRBJ1-5; clone_size: few; cdr3_aa: CASSLAGTADQPQHF; cdr3_nt: TGTGCCAGCAGCTTAGCCGGTACAGCTGATCAGCCCCAGCATTTT
d_call: TRBD1; v_call: TRBV28; j_call: TRBJ1-6; clone_size: NA; cdr3_aa: CASSRYGQGQSSYNSPLHF; cdr3_nt: TGTGCCAGCAGTCGTTACGGACAGGGACAGAGCTCCTATAATTCACCCCTCCACTTT
d_call: TRBD2; v_call: TRBV5-1; j_call: TRBJ2-5; clone_size: NA; cdr3_aa: CASSPTSGRPPGETQYF; cdr3_nt: TGCGCCAGCAGCCCGACTAGCGGGAGGCCTCCGGGTGAGACCCAGTACTTC
d_call: NA; v_call: TRBV10-2; j_call: TRBJ2-7; clone_size: NA; cdr3_aa: CASRGIYYTYEQYF; cdr3_nt: TGCGCCAGCCGCGGGATTTACTACACCTACGAGCAGTACTTC
d_call: NA; v_call: TRBV7-2; j_call: TRBJ2-7; clone_size: NA; cdr3_aa: CASSPDGTNSYEQYF; cdr3_nt: TGTGCCAGCAGCCCGGACGGGACAAACTCCTACGAGCAGTACTTC
d_call: TRBD1; v_call: TRBV18; j_call: TRBJ2-7; clone_size: NA; cdr3_aa: CASGQGVMLYEQYF; cdr3_nt: TGTGCCAGCGGACAGGGGGTAATGTTGTACGAGCAGTACTTC
d_call: NA; v_call: TRBV5-8; j_call: TRBJ1-1; clone_size: NA; cdr3_aa: CASSLRGMNTEAFF; cdr3_nt: TGTGCCAGCAGCTTGAGGGGGATGAACACTGAAGCTTTCTTT
d_call: NA; v_call: TRBV5-8; j_call: TRBJ2-5; clone_size: few; cdr3_aa: CASSLVVGGGRQETQYF; cdr3_nt: TGTGCCAGCAGCTTGGTGGTGGGCGGGGGCCGTCAAGAGACCCAGTACTTC